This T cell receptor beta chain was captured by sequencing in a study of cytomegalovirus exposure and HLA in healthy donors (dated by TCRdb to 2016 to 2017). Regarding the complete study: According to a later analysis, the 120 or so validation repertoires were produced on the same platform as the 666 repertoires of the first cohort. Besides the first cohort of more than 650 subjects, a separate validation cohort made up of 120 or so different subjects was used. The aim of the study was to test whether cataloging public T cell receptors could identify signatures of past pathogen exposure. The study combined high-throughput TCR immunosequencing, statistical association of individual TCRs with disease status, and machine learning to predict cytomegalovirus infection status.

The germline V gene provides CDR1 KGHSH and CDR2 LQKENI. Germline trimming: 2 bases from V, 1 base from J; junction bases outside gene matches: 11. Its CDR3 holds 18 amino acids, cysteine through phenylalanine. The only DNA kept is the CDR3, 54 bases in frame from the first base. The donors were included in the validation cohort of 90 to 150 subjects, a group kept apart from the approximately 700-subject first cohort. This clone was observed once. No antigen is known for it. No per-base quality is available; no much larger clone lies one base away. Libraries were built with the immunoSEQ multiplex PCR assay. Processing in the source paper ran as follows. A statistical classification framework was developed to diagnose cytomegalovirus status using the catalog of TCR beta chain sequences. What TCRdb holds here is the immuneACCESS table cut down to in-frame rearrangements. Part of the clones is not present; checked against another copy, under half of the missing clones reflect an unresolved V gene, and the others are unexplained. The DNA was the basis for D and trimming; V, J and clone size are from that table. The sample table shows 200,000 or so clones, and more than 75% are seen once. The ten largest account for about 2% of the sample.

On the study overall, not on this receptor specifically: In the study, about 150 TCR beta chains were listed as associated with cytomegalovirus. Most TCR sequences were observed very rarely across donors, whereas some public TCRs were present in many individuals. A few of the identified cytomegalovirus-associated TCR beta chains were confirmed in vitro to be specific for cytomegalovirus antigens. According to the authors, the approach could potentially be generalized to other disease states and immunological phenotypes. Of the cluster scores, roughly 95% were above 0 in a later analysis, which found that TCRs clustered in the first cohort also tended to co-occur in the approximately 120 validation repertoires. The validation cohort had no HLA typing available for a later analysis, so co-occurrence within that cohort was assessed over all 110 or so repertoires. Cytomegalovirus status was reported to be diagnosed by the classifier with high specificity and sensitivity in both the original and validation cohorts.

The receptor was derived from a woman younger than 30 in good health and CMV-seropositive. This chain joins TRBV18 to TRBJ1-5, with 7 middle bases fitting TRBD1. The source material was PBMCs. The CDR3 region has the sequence CASSPRDPGGTSNQPQHF. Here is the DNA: TGTGCCAGCTCACCAAGGGACCCAGGGGGTACGAGCAATCAGCCCCAGCATTTT.